This paragraph reports one T cell receptor (beta chain). This CDR3 region has 14 residues. Germline assignment: CDR1 ENHRY and CDR2 SYGVKD. V lost 2 bases, J lost 3 bases, and 4 bases stayed unmatched. The sample comes from a study of shared clonotypes between healthy human individuals. This table comes from immunoSEQ multiplex PCR, and its TCRdb copy is limited to in-frame clones, with some not included. The sample holds roughly 500,000 clones, roughly 95% seen once. Sequenced sample: naive CD4+ T cells sorted from blood. Stated subset: CD45RA+ positively selected. The chain uses TRBV10-3 and TRBJ2-7; 7 positions match TRBD2. The clonotype originates from a young woman in good health. CDR3 loop: CAISEGQRGYEQYF. In nucleotides, the CDR3 is TGTGCCATCAGTGAGGGTCAGCGGGGCTACGAGCAGTACTTC.